This T cell receptor (beta chain) was found in a study of cytomegalovirus exposure and HLA in healthy donors (dated by TCRdb to between 2016 and 2019). At the level of the whole study: In an earlier analysis of about 560 of the donors, 276 Gb of sequence data and just under 120 million unique TCR beta sequences from some 170 million T cells were reported. Approximately 300 gigabases of sequencing data and 91 million or so unique TCR sequences made up an early release that covered some 640 HLA-typed donors. The genetic ancestry cluster associated with self-reported Caucasian donors included 81% of the approximately 410 genotyped donors. The study was designed to test whether signatures of past pathogen exposure could be identified by cataloging public T cell receptors. The study used immunosequencing to profile the T cell repertoires of approximately 640 subjects and linked those repertoires to cytomegalovirus serostatus. A separate validation cohort of 100 to 150 different subjects was used in addition to the roughly 670-subject first cohort. High-throughput TCR immunosequencing, statistical association of individual TCRs with disease status, and machine learning were combined to predict cytomegalovirus infection status. A later analysis re-examined previously published TCR beta repertoires from about 670 donors and added high-resolution HLA genotyping to investigate patterns of TCR occurrence. Rather than drawing on any new phenotypic data, the later analysis identified candidate immune exposures from TCR beta sequences and the way those sequences occurred across donors. In an earlier analysis of a few hundred of the donors, high-throughput TCR beta sequencing was used to judge whether each TCR beta V gene segment behaved as functional or pseudogenic. Donor age, sex, ethnicity and CMV serostatus were collected together with the repertoire data. A later genetic analysis used genome-wide SNP genotypes for about 60% of the roughly 700 donors, treating that subset as a discovery cohort. All discovery cohort repertoires had been generated on a single sequencing platform. HLA typing covered class I and class II loci at four-digit resolution. Typing coverage differed by locus: A, B, C, DRB1 and DQB1 were typed in about 620-630 donors, DQA1 in 522, DPA1 in approximately 600, and DPB1 in approximately 450. Because of strong linkage in the cohort, four or five DR-DQ haplotypes were treated as single units for association and clustering. Among some 400 genotyped donors of the cohort, an average of about 240,000 unique TCR beta nucleotide sequences was sequenced per donor, of which about 19% were non-productive.

The library was built by means of the immunoSEQ multiplex PCR assay. For the multiplex PCR, a mixture combining 60 forward primers for TCR Vbeta segments and 13 reverse primers for TCR Jbeta segments was used. The CDR3 region of rearranged TCR beta genes was amplified from genomic DNA with a multiplex PCR assay. On the Illumina HiSeq System, the amplified TCR beta libraries were sequenced as 87-base-pair reads. The study's processing was this. A later analysis tallied 75 million to 95 million unique TCR beta chains across the approximately 670 repertoires, and some 10 million of those chains were shared by two or more donors. To remove PCR and sequencing errors, raw reads were error-corrected and collapsed into unique sequences using a nearest-neighbor algorithm that merged closely related sequences. V, D and J gene segments were assigned by aligning CDR3 sequences to IMGT reference sequences. For a sequence to be retained, at least a six-nucleotide match to both a V gene segment and a J gene segment was required. Rearrangements were called productive when the CDR3 lacked stop codons and stayed in frame with V and J; all others were non-productive. CDR3 was defined by IMGT convention, running from the second conserved V-encoded cysteine to the conserved J-encoded phenylalanine. In an earlier analysis of approximately 590 of the donors, sequences lacking an unambiguous match to a single V gene segment were excluded. An earlier analysis of under 750 of the donors called V segments functional above 56.7% productive rearrangements and segregating when the between-donor standard deviation exceeded 5%. A statistical classification framework was developed to diagnose cytomegalovirus status using the catalog of TCR beta chain sequences. In a later analysis, V and J genes were assigned by comparing TCR nucleotide sequences against IMGT/GENE-DB human TR gene sequences. In a later analysis, CDR3 sequences and most-parsimonious VDJ recombination scenarios were assigned using the TCRdist pipeline. A later analysis defined each TCR beta chain by its CDR3 amino acid sequence plus V-gene family, and excluded reads lacking a unique V-gene family. In a later analysis, nearly 600 highly shared, low-generation-probability nucleotide sequences were removed to address suspected cross-contamination and a sequencing artifact. In a later analysis, a clonal expansion index for each public chain was calculated from normalized within-repertoire ranks of inferred template counts. Generation probabilities in a later analysis came from a VDJ recombination model fitted to out-of-frame rearrangements, and those results were checked against IGoR. In a later analysis, hypergeometric tests were used to score TCR-TCR, TCR-HLA and TCR-CMV co-occurrence, with a repertoire-size bias correction applied to TCR pairs. In a later analysis, false discovery rates were estimated by permuting HLA or CMV assignments 20 times. In a later analysis, co-occurring TCRs were grouped using DBSCAN, with TCRdist sequence similarity added in when clustering inside HLA-allele-positive subsets. Repertoires with fewer than 30,000 or more than 120,000 public chains were left out of co-occurrence clustering, as were a handful of repertoires with anomalous nucleotide sharing. TCRdb took over this immuneACCESS table, retaining in-frame rearrangements with V and J assigned. Such tables are incomplete; in checked studies, under half of the missing clones stem from an unresolved V gene, and the remainder is unexplained. The D gene and trimming were derived from the DNA, and the V and J assignments and clone size from that table. The sample yields approximately 160,000 clones; 77% were counted once. The ten largest account for about 7.4% of the sample.

Paper-wide results and their limitations: The cohort was sequenced for TCR beta chains only, and without alpha or paired-chain data the features that could be detected were limited. A further reported finding was that TCR beta sequences accurately predicted the HLA-A and HLA-B alleles for most subjects in the first cohort. In an earlier analysis of roughly 560 of the donors, most TCR beta V segments were observed in productive rearrangements about 87% or about 30% of the time, broadly matching IMGT annotations. Because some donors lacked HLA typing at each locus, the association tests relied only on the typed subset. The sequencing pipeline was judged likely to have produced a cluster of highly shared sequence variants as a technical artifact. In the study, roughly 160 TCR beta chains were listed as associated with cytomegalovirus. According to a later analysis, parvovirus B19, influenza, CMV and Epstein-Barr virus appeared linked to several top co-occurrence clusters. Compared with equally common non-associated chains, HLA-associated TCR beta chains in a later analysis were more clonally expanded and had lower generation probabilities. Specific HLA alleles were associated with 15,000 to 20,000 TCR beta sequences at a false discovery rate of 0.05 in a later analysis. The classifier was reported to diagnose cytomegalovirus status with high specificity and sensitivity in both the original and validation cohorts. Most TCR sequences were seen in very few donors, while some public TCRs were found in many individuals. For the cohort, immune exposure information was limited to CMV serostatus. Roughly uniform sequencing depth across donors was assumed in presence/absence analyses, although this assumption may not hold. Some IMGT-functional V segments, including TRBV6-2 and TRBV6-3, could not be distinguished by the 87-base-pair reads and were therefore excluded. Some 16 rarely observed V segments, including chromosome 9 orphons, were excluded from the earlier analysis of about 500 of the donors because counts were too low. Most CMV-associated TCR beta chains appeared to be HLA-restricted in a later analysis, and the HLA associations seemed to be driven largely by CMV exposure. Strong co-occurrence of HLA alleles, especially DR and DQ, made assigning TCR associations to individual alleles difficult. It was suggested by the authors that the approach could potentially be generalized to other disease states and immunological phenotypes. A later genetic analysis associated a missense DCLRE1C variant with V-gene and J-gene trimming of TCR beta chains, and an independent cohort replicated the association. In a later analysis, TCR association rates were found to vary across HLA loci, with the most associated TCRs seen for DRB1 alleles and the fewest for HLA-C alleles. In a later genetic analysis, fewer N-insertions in productive TCRs were reported among donors in an Asian-associated ancestry cluster than the approximately 710-donor mean. A few of the identified cytomegalovirus-associated TCR beta chains were confirmed in vitro to be specific for cytomegalovirus antigens. Linkage disequilibrium might explain the correlated functional status among segregating V segments, but an unknown experimental factor could not be excluded.

According to the germline V gene (reference sequence), CDR1 reads SEHNR and CDR2 reads FQNEAQ. Measured from the cysteine to the phenylalanine, the CDR3 is 15 residues long. The entry retains the CDR3 DNA only, 45 bases that are in frame from base 1. Trimming takes 2 bases off V and 7 bases off J; junction bases not matched to a gene: 8. The cohort was made up of about 610 healthy bone marrow donors. At the time of sampling, all cohort members were nominally healthy, though unrecorded immune exposures were likely present. The donor tested CMV seropositive and was one of the 289 seropositive cohort members. A peripheral blood sample was provided by each donor, and peripheral blood mononuclear cells were used for TCR beta sequencing. The Qiagen DNeasy Blood Extraction Kit was used to extract genomic DNA from the blood cell samples. A note on this clone: Its antigen remains undetermined. No base quality values were provided; no much bigger clone lies one nucleotide off.

This TCR derives from a male donor in good health and CMV-seropositive. The chain links TRBV7-9 with TRBJ2-1; 7 nucleotides in the junction match TRBD2. Sequencing was carried out using PBMCs. In nucleotides, the sequence is TGTGCCAGCAGCTTAAGACTTGGGGGGGGTAATGAGCAGTTCTTC. Its protein is CASSLRLGGGNEQFF. Full variable domain (CDR3 extended with the reference TRBV7-9 and TRBJ2-1 proteins): DTGVSQNPRHKITKRGQNVTFRCDPISEHNRLYWYRQTLGQGPEFLTYFQNEAQLEKSRLLSDRFSAERPKGSFSTLEIQRTEQGDSAMYLCASSLRLGGGNEQFFGPGTRLTVL.